The present T cell receptor (beta chain) was sequenced within a study of blood T cell repertoires in COVID-19 (dated by TCRdb to the early 2020s). With respect to the entire study: Collaborator samples came from the United States, Italy and Spain and covered acute and convalescent phases of COVID-19. The material from the prospective study consisted of cDNA or gDNA derived from T cells, B-cell-depleted T cells, or PBMCs. The dataset comprised deeply sampled blood TCRbeta repertoires from subjects exposed to, actively infected with, or recovered from COVID-19. The repertoires were made available in a free public database intended to serve as a resource for research on the immune response to SARS-CoV-2. The samples were drawn from two sources: the first 160 participants of the ongoing ImmuneRACE study, and 1,000 to 1,500 subjects contributed by 6 global collaborators. Sample metadata almost always included a de-identified subject ID, COVID-19 status, age in years and sex. HLA class I and class II types, where available, came from metadata supplied by the sample provider rather than from assay-based typing. The investigation overall reported the following: The quantity of clinical and demographic metadata differed by source and by participant and was supplied without curation.

Participants in the prospective study were enrolled through a virtual design, were aged roughly 18 to 90 years, and lived in some 24 United States geographic areas. In the prospective study, participants were assigned to cohorts based on the clinical history participants reported in a screening survey and a study questionnaire. Recovered participants in ImmuneRACE Cohort 3 were defined as having two consecutive negative NP/OP PCR tests, clearance from a healthcare professional, or resolution of symptoms. Each participant in the prospective study had whole blood, serum and a nasopharyngeal or oropharyngeal swab collected by mobile phlebotomists. Over a roughly 2-month period, participants in the prospective study had the option of providing additional blood draws and questionnaires. Prospective study blood samples were shipped either frozen or at room temperature before DNA extraction. Comments on this clone: What this receptor recognizes is not known. Base qualities are missing; no much larger clone stands one base away.

The immunoSEQ Assay, a bias-controlled multiplex PCR, was used to amplify TCRbeta CDR3 regions from genomic DNA. On the study's bioinformatics: The number of nucleated cells in each sample was estimated from the amplification of reference gene primers within the assay. To quantify the absolute abundance of each unique TCRbeta CDR3 rearrangement, sequence reads were collapsed and filtered. For each sample, productive Simpson clonality was calculated by taking the square root of Simpson's diversity index across productive rearrangements. TCRdb retrieved this table from immuneACCESS and kept in-frame rearrangements only. Not all clones are present; in checked studies, unresolved V genes account for under half, and no reason is known for the remainder. Clone size and V and J calls were adopted from that table, with D and trimming inferred from the DNA. For this sample the table gives 200,000 to 250,000 clones, of which 90% to 95% were detected only once. Jointly, the top ten make up around 1.8% of the sample.

Including the terminal cysteine and phenylalanine, the CDR3 comprises 16 residues. The kept DNA is CDR3 alone, 48 bases in frame from the first base. CDR1 and CDR2, looked up from the germline V gene, are MNHEY and SVGAGI. V is pared back by 0 bases and J by 7 bases, with 16 bases lying between the germline termini. The chain is encoded by TRBV6-5 joined to TRBJ2-1; TRBD2 might be the D gene, on 5 matching bases. Sequences were obtained from PBMCs or T cells enriched from blood (not recorded which). This receptor was identified in a young woman who had recovered from COVID-19. This receptor has the CDR3 CASSYSGRSMGNEQFF. The nucleotide sequence is given as TGTGCCAGCAGTTACTCAGGGAGAAGTATGGGGAATGAGCAGTTCTTC.